The rows below give T cell receptor beta chains drawn from one sample of a study of blood T cell repertoires in COVID-19. Profiled with immunoSEQ multiplex PCR; TCRdb holds only in-frame clones, not every one. This sample carries about 12,000 clones, 73% of them seen once, and the ten largest clones take more than 30%. What was sequenced was peripheral blood. The receptor source for this set is a human donor in a cohort sampled during active COVID-19. Both conserved end residues are part of each CDR3. Fields, in order: clone size, J gene, D gene, V gene, CDR3 DNA, CDR3 protein. The D gene is left open where the match is weak. Clone size appears in some rows only: once, few, many, or a class for an expanded clone.

once	TRBJ2-7	-	TRBV11-1	TGTGCCAGCAGCCGGGGACTGTCCTACGAGCAGTACTTC	CASSRGLSYEQYF
-	TRBJ1-2	-	TRBV11-1	TGTGCCAGCAGCCAGGGGCCAGGGGAGTATGGCTACACCTTC	CASSQGPGEYGYTF
few	TRBJ2-4	-	TRBV6-2/TRBV6-3	TGTGCCAGCAGTTACCCGATATCCGGGACTGAGAGATACTTC	CASSYPISGTERYF
-	TRBJ2-7	TRBD2	TRBV27	TGTGCCACCCCCTTACTTAGGGGAGGGAGCGACGAGCAGTACTTC	CATPLLRGGSDEQYF
-	TRBJ1-4	TRBD1	TRBV15	TGTGCCACCAGCCGCATAGGGACAGGAAATGAAAAACTGTTTTTT	CATSRIGTGNEKLFF
-	TRBJ2-2	TRBD1	TRBV2	TGTGCCAGACAGACAGGGGAAAACACCGGGGAGCTGTTTTTT	CARQTGENTGELFF
-	TRBJ2-4	-	TRBV5-6	TGTGCCAGCAGCCCCCGCACCACAGGGATGGGGAACATTCAGTACTTC	CASSPRTTGMGNIQYF
-	TRBJ1-1	-	TRBV6-2/TRBV6-3	TGTGCCAGCAGCCCTGCGGGCAAAGGAGCTTTCTTT	CASSPAGKGAFF
-	TRBJ2-5	TRBD2	TRBV28	TGTGCCAGCAGTTTTAGGGCTAGCGGGCTTCCGGGGACCCAGTACTTC	CASSFRASGLPGTQYF
-	TRBJ2-1	-	TRBV7-3	TGTGCCAGCAGCTTAAAAAGTACTTCCAATGAGCAGTTCTTC	CASSLKSTSNEQFF
-	TRBJ2-6	-	TRBV27	TGTGCCAGCAGTACCCTCAGGGGTCTAACCTCTGGGGCCAACGTCCTGACTTTC	CASSTLRGLTSGANVLTF
-	TRBJ2-7	-	TRBV28	TGTGCCAGCAGTTATCGTCCCGAGAGGGGAGGGTACTTC	CASSYRPERGGYF
medium-sized	TRBJ1-6	-	TRBV9	TGTGCCAGCAGCGTAGTCGGCCAGGGGAATTCACCCCTCCACTTT	CASSVVGQGNSPLHF
-	TRBJ1-5	TRBD1	TRBV4-1	TGCGCCAGCAGAGGACAGGGTGAAAGGCAGCCCCAGCATTTT	CASRGQGERQPQHF
-	TRBJ1-1	-	TRBV27	TGTGCCAGCAGTCCCCGGGCTGGGGTGCACCCACGGGGAGCTTTCTTT	CASSPRAGVHPRGAFF
-	TRBJ2-1	-	TRBV2	TGTGCCAGCAGTGGGGAGAGGTACAATGAGCAGTTCTTC	CASSGERYNEQFF
-	TRBJ2-1	TRBD1	TRBV6-4	TGTGCCAGCAGTGGGGGACAGGGTCCCTACAATGAGCAGTTCTTC	CASSGGQGPYNEQFF
-	TRBJ1-6	TRBD1	TRBV5-5	TGTGCCAGCAGCCGTTGGGGGACAGGGGCCAATTCACCCCTCCACTTT	CASSRWGTGANSPLHF
-	TRBJ2-1	TRBD2	TRBV7-2	TGTGCCAGCAGCTTAAGCGGGGTAGAGCAGTTCTTC	CASSLSGVEQFF
-	TRBJ2-3	-	TRBV6-2/TRBV6-3	TGTGCCAGCAGTTACTCTATGGGGGCCGGTAGCACAGATACGCAGTATTTT	CASSYSMGAGSTDTQYF
once	TRBJ2-7	-	TRBV7-9	TGTGCCAGCAGCTTAGGGTCGGGGGAGCAGTACTTC	CASSLGSGEQYF
once	TRBJ2-7	TRBD2	TRBV6-2/TRBV6-3	TGTGCCAGCAGTTACAGGACTAGGTCCTACGAGCAGTACTTC	CASSYRTRSYEQYF
-	TRBJ2-7	TRBD2	TRBV27	TGTGCGACTAGCGGGCGAGACCCCTACGAGCAGTACTTC	CATSGRDPYEQYF
-	TRBJ1-5	TRBD1	TRBV6-5	TGTGCCAGCAATCGGGACAGGAGTATTAATCAGCCCCAGCATTTT	CASNRDRSINQPQHF
-	TRBJ1-4	TRBD1	TRBV28	TGTGCCAGCAGCTATCCCGGGACAGGGGGGTGGAAACTGTTTTTT	CASSYPGTGGWKLFF
once	TRBJ2-2	TRBD1	TRBV18	TGTGCCAGCACAGACCGGACAGGTTTCGGGACCGGGGAGCTGTTTTTT	CASTDRTGFGTGELFF
-	TRBJ2-7	TRBD1	TRBV5-4	TGTGCCAGCAGCCCGGAACCGGGACAGGGGATAAACGAGCAGTACTTC	CASSPEPGQGINEQYF
-	TRBJ1-4	-	TRBV19	TGTGCCAGTAGTGTGGACAGAGAAAAACTGTTTTTT	CASSVDREKLFF
-	TRBJ2-3	-	TRBV4-1	TGCGCCAGCAGCCAAGATCCCAATACCGTGGGCTTCACAGATACGCAGTATTTT	CASSQDPNTVGFTDTQYF